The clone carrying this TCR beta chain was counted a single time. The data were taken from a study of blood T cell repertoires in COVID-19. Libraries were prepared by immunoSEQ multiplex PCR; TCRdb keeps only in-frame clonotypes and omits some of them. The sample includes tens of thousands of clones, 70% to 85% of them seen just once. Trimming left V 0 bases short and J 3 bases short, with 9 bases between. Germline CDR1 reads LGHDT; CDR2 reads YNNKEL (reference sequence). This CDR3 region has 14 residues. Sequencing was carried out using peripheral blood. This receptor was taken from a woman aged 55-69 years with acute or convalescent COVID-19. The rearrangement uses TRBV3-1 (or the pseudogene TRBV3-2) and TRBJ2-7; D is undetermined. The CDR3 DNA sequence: TGTGCCAGCAGCCAAGATCTCGGTTTCTACGAGCAGTACTTC. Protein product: CASSQDLGFYEQYF.